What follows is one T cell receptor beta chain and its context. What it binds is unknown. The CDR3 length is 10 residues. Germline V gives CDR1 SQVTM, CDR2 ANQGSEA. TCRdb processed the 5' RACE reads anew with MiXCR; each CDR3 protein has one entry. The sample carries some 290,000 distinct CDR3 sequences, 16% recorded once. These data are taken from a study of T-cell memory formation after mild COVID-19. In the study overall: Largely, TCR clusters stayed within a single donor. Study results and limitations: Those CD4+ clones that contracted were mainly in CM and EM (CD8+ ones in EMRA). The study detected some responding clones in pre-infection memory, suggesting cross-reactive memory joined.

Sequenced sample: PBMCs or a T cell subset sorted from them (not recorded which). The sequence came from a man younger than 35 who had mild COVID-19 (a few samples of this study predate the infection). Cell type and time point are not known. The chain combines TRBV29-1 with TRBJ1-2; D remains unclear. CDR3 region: CLTGYDGYTF. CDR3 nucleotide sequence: TGCCTCACCGGGTATGATGGCTACACCTTC.